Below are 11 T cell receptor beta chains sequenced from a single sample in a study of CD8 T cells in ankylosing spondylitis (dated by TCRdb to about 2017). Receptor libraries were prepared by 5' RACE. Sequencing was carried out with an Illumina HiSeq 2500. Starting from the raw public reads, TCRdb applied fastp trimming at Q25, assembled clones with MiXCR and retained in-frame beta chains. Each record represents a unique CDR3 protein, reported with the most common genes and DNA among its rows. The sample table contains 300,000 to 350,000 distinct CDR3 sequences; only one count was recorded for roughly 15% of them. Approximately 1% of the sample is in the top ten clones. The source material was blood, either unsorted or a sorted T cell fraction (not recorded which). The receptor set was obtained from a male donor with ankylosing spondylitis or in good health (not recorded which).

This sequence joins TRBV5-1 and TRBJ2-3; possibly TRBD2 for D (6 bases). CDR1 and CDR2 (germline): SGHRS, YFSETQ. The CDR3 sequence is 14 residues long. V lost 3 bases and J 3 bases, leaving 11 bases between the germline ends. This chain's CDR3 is CASSSGSLTDTQYF. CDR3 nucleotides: TGCGCCAGCAGCTCCGGGAGTTTGACAGATACGCAGTATTTT. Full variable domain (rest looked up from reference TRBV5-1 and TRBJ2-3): KAGVTQTPRYLIKTRGQQVTLSCSPISGHRSVSWYQQTPGQGLQFLFEYFSETQRNKGNFPGRFSGRQFSNSRSEMNVSTLELGDSALYLCASSSGSLTDTQYFGPGTRLTVL.

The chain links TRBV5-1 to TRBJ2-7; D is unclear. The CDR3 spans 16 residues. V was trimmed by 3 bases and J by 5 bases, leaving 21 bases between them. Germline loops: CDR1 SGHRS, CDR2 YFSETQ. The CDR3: CASSSDGRWSVDEQYF. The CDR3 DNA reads TGCGCCAGCAGCTCCGACGGACGCTGGTCGGTGGACGAGCAGTACTTC. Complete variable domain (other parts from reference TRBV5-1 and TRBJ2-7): KAGVTQTPRYLIKTRGQQVTLSCSPISGHRSVSWYQQTPGQGLQFLFEYFSETQRNKGNFPGRFSGRQFSNSRSEMNVSTLELGDSALYLCASSSDGRWSVDEQYFGPGTRLTVT.

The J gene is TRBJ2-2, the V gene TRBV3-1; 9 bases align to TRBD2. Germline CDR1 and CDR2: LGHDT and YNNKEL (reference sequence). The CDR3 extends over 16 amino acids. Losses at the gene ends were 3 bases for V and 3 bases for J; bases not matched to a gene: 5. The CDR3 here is CASSQAGGPYTGELFF. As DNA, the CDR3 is TGTGCCAGCAGCCAGGCGGGAGGGCCATACACCGGGGAGCTGTTTTTT.

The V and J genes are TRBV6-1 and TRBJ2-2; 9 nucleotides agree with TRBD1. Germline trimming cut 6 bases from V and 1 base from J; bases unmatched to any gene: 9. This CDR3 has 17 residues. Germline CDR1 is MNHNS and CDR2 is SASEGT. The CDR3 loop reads CASRRGTGSQNTGELFF. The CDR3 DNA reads TGTGCCAGCAGACGCGGGACAGGGTCACAGAACACCGGGGAGCTGTTTTTT.

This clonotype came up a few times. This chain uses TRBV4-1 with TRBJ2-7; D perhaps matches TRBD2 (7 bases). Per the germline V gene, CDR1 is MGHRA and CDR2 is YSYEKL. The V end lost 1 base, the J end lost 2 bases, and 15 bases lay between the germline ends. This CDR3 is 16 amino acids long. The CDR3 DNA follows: TGCGCCAGCAGCCAAGGGGGGGGGCGCGGAGCCTACGAGCAGTACTTC. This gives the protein CASSQGGGRGAYEQYF.

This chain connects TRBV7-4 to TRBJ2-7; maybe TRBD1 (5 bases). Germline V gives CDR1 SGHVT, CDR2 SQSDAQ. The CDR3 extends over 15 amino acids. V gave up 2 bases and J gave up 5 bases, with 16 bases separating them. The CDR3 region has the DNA TGTGCCAGCAGCTTAAGGGTCAGGGAACGGAACGAGCAGTACTTC. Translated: CASSLRVRERNEQYF. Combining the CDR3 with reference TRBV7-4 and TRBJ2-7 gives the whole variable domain GAGVSQSPRYKVAKRGRDVALRCDSISGHVTLYWYRQTLGQGSEVLTYSQSDAQRDKSGRPSGRFSAERPERSVSTLKIQRTEQGDSAVYLCASSLRVRERNEQYFGPGTRLTVT.

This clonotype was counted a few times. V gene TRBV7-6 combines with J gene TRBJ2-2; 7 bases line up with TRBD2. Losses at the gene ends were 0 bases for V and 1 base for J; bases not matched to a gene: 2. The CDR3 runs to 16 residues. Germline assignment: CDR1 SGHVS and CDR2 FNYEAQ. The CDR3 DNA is TGTGCCAGCAGCTTAGCGGGCGGGGGGAACACCGGGGAGCTGTTTTTT. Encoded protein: CASSLAGGGNTGELFF.

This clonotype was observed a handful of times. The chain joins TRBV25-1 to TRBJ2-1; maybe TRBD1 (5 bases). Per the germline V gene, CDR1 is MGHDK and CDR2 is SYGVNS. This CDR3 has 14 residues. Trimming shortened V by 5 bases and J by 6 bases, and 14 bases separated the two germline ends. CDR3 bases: TGTGCCAGCAGTCTTCAAGGGGTAGGCAATGAGCAGTTCTTC. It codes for CASSLQGVGNEQFF. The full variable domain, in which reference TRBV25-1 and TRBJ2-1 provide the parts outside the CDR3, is EADIYQTPRYLVIGTGKKITLECSQTMGHDKMYWYQQDPGMELHLIHYSYGVNSTEKGDLSSESTVSRIRTEHFPLTLESARPSHTSQYLCASSLQGVGNEQFFGPGTRLTVL.

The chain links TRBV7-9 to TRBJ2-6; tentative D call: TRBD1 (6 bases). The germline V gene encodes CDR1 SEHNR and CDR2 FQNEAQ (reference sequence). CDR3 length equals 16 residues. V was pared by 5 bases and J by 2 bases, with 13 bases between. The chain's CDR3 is CASSPAGDPGANVLTF. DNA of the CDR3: TGTGCCAGCAGCCCAGCAGGGGACCCTGGGGCCAACGTCCTGACTTTC.

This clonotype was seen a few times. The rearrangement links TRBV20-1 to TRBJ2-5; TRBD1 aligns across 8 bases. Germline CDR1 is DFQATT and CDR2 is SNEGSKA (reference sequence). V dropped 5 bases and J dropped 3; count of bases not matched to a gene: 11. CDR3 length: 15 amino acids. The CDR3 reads CSASALRTGKETQYF. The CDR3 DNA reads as TGCAGTGCTTCCGCTCTTAGGACAGGGAAAGAGACCCAGTACTTC.

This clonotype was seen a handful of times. CDR3 bases: TGTGCCATCAGTGATCCTCGGGACGCCGACAATGAGCAGTTCTTC. It codes for CAISDPRDADNEQFF. J is TRBJ2-1 and V is TRBV10-3; possibly TRBD1 or TRBD2 for D (5 bases each). V dropped 3 bases and J dropped 5 bases, with 14 bases sitting between them. The germline CDR1 and CDR2 sequences are ENHRY and SYGVKD. CDR3 size: 15 residues.